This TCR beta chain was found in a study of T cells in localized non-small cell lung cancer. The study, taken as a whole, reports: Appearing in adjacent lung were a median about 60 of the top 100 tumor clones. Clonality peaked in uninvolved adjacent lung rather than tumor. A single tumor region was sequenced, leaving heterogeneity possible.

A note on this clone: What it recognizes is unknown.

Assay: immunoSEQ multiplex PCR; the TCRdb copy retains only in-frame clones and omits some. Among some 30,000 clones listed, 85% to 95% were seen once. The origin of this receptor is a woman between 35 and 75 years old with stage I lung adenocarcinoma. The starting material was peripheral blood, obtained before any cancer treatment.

DNA of the CDR3: TGTGCCAGCAGCACTAGACAGGGGACTAGCGGATACAATGAGCAGTTCTTC. Translation gives CASSTRQGTSGYNEQFF. This chain links TRBV7-6 with TRBJ2-1, with 11 nucleotides matching TRBD2. With V trimmed by 5 bases and J by 4 bases, 10 bases remained unmatched. CDR1 is SGHVS, CDR2 FNYEAQ, per germline. CDR3 length: 17 amino acids.